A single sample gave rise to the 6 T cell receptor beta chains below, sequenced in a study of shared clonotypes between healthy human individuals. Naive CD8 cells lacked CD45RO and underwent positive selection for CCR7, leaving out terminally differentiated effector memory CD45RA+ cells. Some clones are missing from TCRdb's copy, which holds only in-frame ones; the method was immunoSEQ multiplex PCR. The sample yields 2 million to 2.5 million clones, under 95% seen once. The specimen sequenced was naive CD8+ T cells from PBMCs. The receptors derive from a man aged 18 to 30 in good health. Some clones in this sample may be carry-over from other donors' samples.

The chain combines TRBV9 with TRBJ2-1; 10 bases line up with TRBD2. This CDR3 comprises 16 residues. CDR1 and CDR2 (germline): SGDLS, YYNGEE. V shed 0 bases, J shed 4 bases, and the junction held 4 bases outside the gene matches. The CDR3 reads CASSVESGRGYNEQFF. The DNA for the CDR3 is TGTGCCAGCAGCGTAGAAAGCGGGAGGGGGTACAATGAGCAGTTCTTC.

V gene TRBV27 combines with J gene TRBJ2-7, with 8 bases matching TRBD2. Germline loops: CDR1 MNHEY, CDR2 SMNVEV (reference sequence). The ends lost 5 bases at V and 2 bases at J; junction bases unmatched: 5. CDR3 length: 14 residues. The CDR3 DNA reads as TGTGCCAGCAGTACTAGCGGCTCAACCTACGAGCAGTACTTC. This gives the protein CASSTSGSTYEQYF.

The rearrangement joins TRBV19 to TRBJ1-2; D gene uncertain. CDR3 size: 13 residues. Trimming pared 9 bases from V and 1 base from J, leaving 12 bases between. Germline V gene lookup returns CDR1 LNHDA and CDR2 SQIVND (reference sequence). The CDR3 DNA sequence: TGTGCCAGCAAACCCGGACTTAACTATGGCTACACCTTC. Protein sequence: CASKPGLNYGYTF. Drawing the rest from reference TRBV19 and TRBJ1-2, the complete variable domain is DGGITQSPKYLFRKEGQNVTLSCEQNLNHDAMYWYRQDPGQGLRLIYYSQIVNDFQKGDIAEGYSVSREKKESFPLTVTSAQKNPTAFYLCASKPGLNYGYTFGSGTRLTVV.

Written as DNA, the CDR3 is TGCAGCGTTGGGACCCCTGGCTCAGGCTACGAGCAGTACTTC. It specifies CSVGTPGSGYEQYF. The chain carries TRBV29-1 and TRBJ2-7; D remains unclear. Germline V CDR1 and CDR2: SQVTM, ANQGSEA. Deletions cut 4 bases from V and 3 bases from J, with 16 bases between. This CDR3 contains 14 residues.

CDR3 coding DNA: TGTGCCAGCAGTCGACTAGCGGGTTTCCACGAGCAGTACTTC. Its translation: CASSRLAGFHEQYF. The V and J genes are TRBV27 and TRBJ2-7, with TRBD2 matching 10 bases. Germline CDR1 is MNHEY and CDR2 is SMNVEV (reference sequence). CDR3 length equals 14 residues. The trim removed 5 bases at V and 5 bases at J, leaving 6 bases unmatched.

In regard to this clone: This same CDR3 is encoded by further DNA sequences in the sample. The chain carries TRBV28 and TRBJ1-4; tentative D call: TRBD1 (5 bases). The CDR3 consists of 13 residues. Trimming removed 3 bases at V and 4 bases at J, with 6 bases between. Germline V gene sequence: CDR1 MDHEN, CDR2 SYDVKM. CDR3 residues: CASSLGGNEKLFF. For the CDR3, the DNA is TGTGCCAGCAGTTTGGGGGGTAATGAAAAACTGTTTTTT.